This TCR beta chain stems from a study of T-cell reconstitution after alpha-beta-depleted transplantation in children. V was clipped by 6 bases and J by 2 bases; unmatched bases: 1. Germline V gene sequence: CDR1 SGHAT, CDR2 FQNNGV. The CDR3 spans 14 residues. Study conclusions and caveats: The origin of high day-60 TCRbeta diversity in some patients lay in surviving recipient T cells and thymic progenitors. Several hundred expanded graft clones reportedly gave rise to the alpha-beta T cells present about two months after transplant. From newly produced T cells came most of the T-cell counts and diversity one year after transplant.

This clonotype was observed once. Its target is unknown. Unique molecular identifiers were built into the TCRbeta library. Each CDR3 protein gets one entry after TCRdb re-called the PCR reads with MiXCR. This table holds 580,000 or so distinct CDR3 sequences, 20% to 25% found once. This sequence joins TRBV11-2 and TRBJ2-6, with 7 bases matching TRBD1. The TCR was taken from a boy under two years old who had a stem cell transplant for acute myeloid leukemia, so the T cells may come from the graft donor. The sample here was PBMCs, mostly from graft donor cells, taken 360 days after TCRalphabeta/CD19-depleted stem cell transplant. Here the CDR3 reads CASRGGAGANVLTF. CDR3 sequence (DNA): TGTGCCAGCAGAGGGGGCGCTGGGGCCAACGTCCTGACTTTC.